The 14 T cell receptor beta chains reported below all come from one sample, sequenced in a study of blood T cell repertoires in COVID-19. Method: immunoSEQ multiplex PCR; TCRdb's copy keeps in-frame clones and lacks some. The sample yields a few hundred thousand clones, approximately 82% seen once. Sequenced input: peripheral blood. These TCRs come from a man aged 55 to 70 who had recovered from COVID-19.

This clone was found once. The J gene is TRBJ2-1, the V gene TRBV11-2, with D possibly matching TRBD2 (5 bases). V gave up 1 base and J gave up 9 bases, with 10 bases separating them. This CDR3 region has 13 residues. The germline gives CDR1 SGHAT, CDR2 FQNNGV. In DNA, the CDR3 is TGTGCCAGCAGCTTAGGGGCGGGCGCTGAGCAGTTCTTC. This sequence encodes CASSLGAGAEQFF.

The CDR3 loop is CASSEVRGGIVWETQYF. The DNA for the CDR3 is TGTGCCAGCAGTGAAGTTAGGGGGGGGATAGTTTGGGAGACCCAGTACTTC. The chain couples TRBV6-1 to TRBJ2-5; TRBD2 is a possible D gene (7 bases). CDR1 MNHNS and CDR2 SASEGT come from the germline V gene. The CDR3 is 17 residues long. Trimming shortened V by 1 base and J by 5 bases, and 20 bases separated the two germline ends.

The V and J genes are TRBV19 and TRBJ1-6; TRBD1 matches at 10 bases. The trim removed 8 bases at V and 8 bases at J, leaving 3 bases unmatched. The CDR3 has 13 residues. Germline V gene lookup returns CDR1 LNHDA and CDR2 SQIVND (reference sequence). CDR3 amino acids: CASGGQGYSPLHF. For the CDR3, the DNA is TGTGCCAGTGGGGGACAGGGGTATTCACCCCTCCACTTT.

This chain connects TRBV9 to TRBJ2-3; tentative D call: TRBD2 (7 bases). Germline lookup yields CDR1 SGDLS and CDR2 YYNGEE. V was pared by 1 base and J by 1 base, with 10 bases between. CDR3 length equals 15 residues. CDR3 residues: CASSVRGARTDTQYF. The CDR3 DNA reads TGTGCCAGCAGCGTACGGGGGGCACGCACAGATACGCAGTATTTT.

This chain links TRBV15 with TRBJ1-4; D is undetermined. CDR3 length equals 16 residues. The germline CDR1 and CDR2 sequences are LNHNV and YYDKDF (reference sequence). Trimming pared 3 bases from V and 0 bases from J, leaving 11 bases between. The CDR3 region is CATSSPLETTNEKLFF. DNA for the CDR3: TGTGCCACCAGCAGTCCCTTAGAAACAACTAATGAAAAACTGTTTTTT.

This chain's CDR3 is CASSYRDFSWATEAFF. In DNA, the CDR3 is TGTGCCAGCAGTTACCGGGATTTTAGTTGGGCTACTGAAGCTTTCTTT. The rearrangement joins TRBV6-5 to TRBJ1-1, with D uncertain. The CDR3 totals 16 residues. Trimming stripped 2 bases from V and 5 bases from J, with 18 bases between. CDR1 and CDR2 (germline): MNHEY, SVGAGI.

This clone was seen a few times. Additional DNA sequences in this sample encode the identical CDR3. The chain recombines TRBV28 with TRBJ2-7; maybe TRBD1 (5 bases). The CDR3 extends over 16 amino acids. V gave up 6 bases and J gave up 0 bases, with 18 bases separating them. CDR1 MDHEN and CDR2 SYDVKM come from the germline V gene. The CDR3 DNA is TGTGCCAGCAGCACTACCCGCCAGGGCCCCTCCTACGAGCAGTACTTC. Encoded protein: CASSTTRQGPSYEQYF.

The rearrangement joins TRBV4-2 to TRBJ2-1; 9 bases are a match to TRBD2. This CDR3 is built from 15 residues. CDR1 and CDR2 from the germline V gene are LGHNA and YNFKEQ. J was trimmed by 6 bases and V by 1 base; bases with no gene match: 4. The CDR3 is CASSQASGTINEQFF. The CDR3 nucleotides are TGTGCCAGCAGCCAAGCTAGCGGGACCATCAATGAGCAGTTCTTC.

This chain connects TRBV28 to TRBJ2-1, with D maybe TRBD1 (5 bases). V lost 2 bases and J 3 bases, leaving 11 bases between the germline ends. The germline gives CDR1 MDHEN, CDR2 SYDVKM. The CDR3 has 15 residues. CDR3 region: CASSLRGIGYNEQFF. As DNA, the CDR3 is TGTGCCAGCAGTTTAAGGGGAATCGGCTACAATGAGCAGTTCTTC.

The CDR3: CASSSIGQGQQYEQYF. In DNA, the CDR3 is TGCGCCAGCAGCTCTATAGGACAGGGTCAACAATACGAGCAGTACTTC. This sequence joins TRBV5-1 and TRBJ2-7, with 8 bases aligning to TRBD1. The CDR3 has 16 residues. V shed 3 bases, J shed 4 bases, and the junction held 12 bases outside the gene matches. The germline gives CDR1 SGHRS, CDR2 YFSETQ.

J is TRBJ2-7 and V is TRBV19; D not certain. This CDR3 region has 14 residues. Germline CDR1 reads LNHDA; CDR2 reads SQIVND (reference sequence). V was clipped by 3 bases and J by 1 base, with 10 bases between them. The CDR3 DNA reads as TGTGCCAGTAGTATCGTTGGCGGTTCCTACGAGCAGTACTTC. It translates to CASSIVGGSYEQYF.

The rearrangement links TRBV6-1 to TRBJ1-5, with D perhaps TRBD1 (5 bases). V was pared by 0 bases and J by 4 bases, with 25 bases between. Germline V CDR1 and CDR2: MNHNS, SASEGT. This CDR3 has 20 residues. The CDR3 protein is CASSEALSQGRIFWNQPQHF. As DNA, the CDR3 is TGTGCCAGCAGTGAAGCTCTGTCGCAGGGTAGAATTTTTTGGAATCAGCCCCAGCATTTT.

The rearrangement joins TRBV6-1 to TRBJ2-7, with D uncertain. The CDR3 loop spans 16 amino acids. V lost 2 bases, J lost 3 bases, and 17 bases lay in between. CDR1 MNHNS and CDR2 SASEGT come from the germline V gene. CDR3 nucleotides: TGTGCCAGCAGTGAATCCGCTGGCAGGCGAGACTACGAGCAGTACTTC. Encoded protein: CASSESAGRRDYEQYF.

This chain uses TRBV21-1 with TRBJ2-4; the D call TRBD1 from the table was never checked on the DNA. TRBV21-1 is a pseudogene segment. This CDR3 is 15 amino acids long. CDR3 sequence: CASSMPGTGKNIQYF. CDR3 bases: TGTGCCAGCAGCATGCCCGGGACAGGGAAAAACATTCAGTACTTC.